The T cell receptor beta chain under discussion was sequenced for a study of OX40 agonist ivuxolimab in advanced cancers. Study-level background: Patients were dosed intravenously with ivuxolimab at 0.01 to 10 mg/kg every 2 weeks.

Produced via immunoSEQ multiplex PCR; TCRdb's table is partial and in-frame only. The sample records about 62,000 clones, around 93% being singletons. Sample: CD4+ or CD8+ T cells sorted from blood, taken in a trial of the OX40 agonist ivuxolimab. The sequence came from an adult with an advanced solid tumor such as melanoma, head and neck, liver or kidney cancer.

For the CDR3, the DNA is TGCGCCAGCAGCCCAGGGTCAGGGTTTCCAGATACGCAGTATTTT. Its translation is CASSPGSGFPDTQYF. The chain recombines TRBV4-3 with TRBJ2-3; tentative D call: TRBD1 (5 bases). V was trimmed by 4 bases and J by 4 bases, leaving 15 bases between them. Germline V gives CDR1 LGHNA, CDR2 YSLEER. The CDR3 is 15 residues long.